This T cell receptor beta chain was identified during a study of T cells in Graves' hyperthyroidism and ophthalmopathy. Study-wide background: Upon initial diagnosis and before any treatment, peripheral blood was collected.

The patients, who ranged from 18 to 65 in age, presented with newly diagnosed hyperthyroidism lasting under 2 months. V lost 5 bases to trimming and J lost 2 bases, with 18 bases between them. The CDR3 covers 16 residues. The germline CDR1 and CDR2 sequences are MDHEN and SYDVKM. Study conclusions and caveats: Blood also carried most thyroid clonotypes expanded above 0.001. Before onset, by a median of approximately 5.9 months, the model predicted ophthalmopathy.

In this sample, this clonotype turned up many times. The antigen remains undetermined. RNA transcripts were the template for amplifying TCR beta CDR3 regions. When the TCR CDR3 underwent first-round RT-PCR, the HTBI primer set was used. TCRdb analysed the multiplex PCR reads with MiXCR anew, one entry per CDR3 protein. The sample lists some 250,000 distinct CDR3 sequences, about 16% occurring once. The TCR sequence derives from a woman aged 50 to 60 with Graves' hyperthyroidism that later progressed to Graves' ophthalmopathy. The sequenced sample was blood. The V gene is TRBV28, the J gene TRBJ1-1, with a tentative D call TRBD1 (5 bases). Here the CDR3 reads CASSRPLAGPNTEAFF. As DNA, the CDR3 is TGTGCCAGCAGTCGCCCCTTGGCAGGGCCAAACACTGAAGCTTTCTTT.